This entry lists 13 T cell receptor beta chains sequenced from one sample in a study of shared clonotypes between healthy human individuals. Repertoires were generated with immunoSEQ multiplex PCR, while TCRdb's copy carries only in-frame clones and drops some. The table records about 1.1 million clones, around 78% of them present only once. The material sequenced was memory CD4+ T cells from PBMCs. Subset in this sample: CD45RA-negative fraction. These receptors originate from a man aged 18 to 30 in good health. Some clones in this sample may be carry-over from other donors' samples.

The V call is TRBV15, the J call TRBJ1-1; D gene unclear. CDR3 length: 17 amino acids. V gave up 0 bases and J gave up 6 bases, with 20 bases separating them. Looked up from germline, CDR1 is LNHNV and CDR2 is YYDKDF (reference sequence). In nucleotides, the CDR3 is TGTGCCACCAGCAGAGACCGTCCGGGGAAGTCGAAGGCTGAAGCTTTCTTT. The encoded protein is CATSRDRPGKSKAEAFF.

There are a few counts of this clone. The chain joins TRBV18 to TRBJ2-2; the match to TRBD2 covers 8 bases. V lost 2 bases to trimming and J lost 4 bases; unmatched junction nucleotides: 9. In germline, CDR1 is KGHSH, CDR2 LQKENI. The length of the CDR3 is 17 residues. The CDR3 sequence is CASSPDIGTSSTGELFF. DNA of the CDR3: TGTGCCAGCTCACCAGACATCGGGACTAGTAGCACCGGGGAGCTGTTTTTT. Supplemented by reference TRBV18 and TRBJ2-2, the full variable domain reads NAGVMQNPRHLVRRRGQEARLRCSPMKGHSHVYWYRQLPEEGLKFMVYLQKENIIDESGMPKERFSAEFPKEGPSILRIQQVVRGDSAAYFCASSPDIGTSSTGELFFGEGSRLTVL.

This chain uses TRBV28 with TRBJ1-1, with 9 bases fitting TRBD1. This CDR3 has 12 residues. V shed 6 bases, J shed 13 bases, and the junction held 9 bases outside the gene matches. Germline V gene data show CDR1 as MDHEN and CDR2 as SYDVKM. This CDR3 is CASSEGTGLGFF. The CDR3 nucleotides are TGTGCCAGCAGCGAAGGGACAGGGTTAGGTTTCTTT. The variable domain in full, completed from reference TRBV28 and TRBJ1-1, reads DVKVTQSSRYLVKRTGEKVFLECVQDMDHENMFWYRQDPGLGLRLIYFSYDVKMKEKGDIPEGYSVSREKKERFSLILESASTNQTSMYLCASSEGTGLGFFGQGTRLTVV.

This rearrangement joins TRBV7-3 to TRBJ2-1; D not certain. The germline gives CDR1 SGHTA, CDR2 FQGTGA. V lost 1 base, J lost 10 bases, and 11 bases lay in between. The CDR3 is 13 amino acids. In DNA form, the CDR3 reads TGTGCCAGCAGCTTAAAGACCCCCAGAGAGCAGTTCTTC. Protein: CASSLKTPREQFF. The whole variable domain, remainder taken from reference TRBV7-3 and TRBJ2-1, is GAGVSQTPSNKVTEKGKYVELRCDPISGHTALYWYRQSLGQGPEFLIYFQGTGAADDSGLPNDRFFAVRPEGSVSTLKIQRTERGDSAVYLCASSLKTPREQFFGPGTRLTVL.

The chain recombines TRBV7-3 with TRBJ2-1; 8 nucleotides align to TRBD2. The CDR3 sequence is 14 residues long. V lost 1 base and J lost 6; bases outside the gene matches: 2. Germline CDR1 is SGHTA and CDR2 is FQGTGA. The CDR3 DNA reads as TGTGCCAGCAGCTTAAGAGCGGGAGCCAATGAGCAGTTCTTC. Translated, it gives CASSLRAGANEQFF.

The rearrangement links TRBV5-1 to TRBJ2-2; D call uncertain. The CDR3 totals 11 residues. From germline, CDR1 is SGHRS and CDR2 YFSETQ. Between the trimmed V and J ends, which lost 7 bases and 7 bases, there was a span of 8 bases. CDR3 nucleotides: TGCGCCAGCCGAATCTTCGGGGAGCTGTTTTTT. Translating it yields CASRIFGELFF.

This chain uses TRBV2 with TRBJ1-1; 7 bases align to TRBD1. Germline lookup yields CDR1 SNHLY and CDR2 FYNNEI. The CDR3 length is 15 residues. V lost 6 bases to trimming and J lost 0 bases; unmatched junction nucleotides: 7. The CDR3 DNA is TGTGCCAGCAGGAGAGGGGGCGGTTTGAACACTGAAGCTTTCTTT. Translating it yields CASRRGGGLNTEAFF.

This clone appeared once. The chain combines TRBV27 with TRBJ2-2; no firm D call. Looked up from germline, CDR1 is MNHEY and CDR2 is SMNVEV (reference sequence). This CDR3 is 15 amino acids long. Trimming left V 4 bases short and J 4 bases short, with 13 bases between. In DNA, the CDR3 is TGTGCCAGCAGTTCTCCCTACGTGACCACCGGGGAGCTGTTTTTT. It specifies CASSSPYVTTGELFF.

Turning to this clone: With a much larger clone just one base away, this may be a read error. Other DNA variants within this sample encode the same CDR3. This CDR3 is CAWSDEGQGVYEQYF. The CDR3 DNA reads TGCGCCTGGAGTGACGAGGGGCAGGGGGTCTACGAGCAGTACTTC. The chain combines TRBV30 with TRBJ2-5, with TRBD1 matching over 7 bases. The DNA end is a closer match to TRBJ2-7, so the J assignment may be wrong. The CDR3 length is 15 residues. Germline V CDR1 and CDR2: GTSNPN, SVGIG (reference sequence).

The chain links TRBV10-2 to TRBJ1-1; no reliable D call. V was cut by 2 bases and J by 4 bases, with 14 bases left in between. The germline CDR1 and CDR2 sequences are WSHSY and SAAADI. The CDR3 has 15 amino acids. The CDR3 DNA sequence: TGCGCCAGCAGTGAGCTACGCCGGGCCACCACTGAAGCTTTCTTT. This translates into CASSELRRATTEAFF.

V and J are TRBV25-1 and TRBJ1-1, with D unresolved. The CDR3 consists of 13 residues. With 5 bases removed from V and 3 bases from J, the gap between germline ends came to 10 bases. The germline V gene encodes CDR1 MGHDK and CDR2 SYGVNS. Here the CDR3 DNA reads TGTGCCAGCAGTTCAAGAATCTACACTGAAGCTTTCTTT. It codes for CASSSRIYTEAFF.

The chain combines TRBV7-2 with TRBJ2-7; unclear D gene. V lost 5 bases and J lost 3, with 11 bases in between. Germline lookup yields CDR1 SGHTA and CDR2 FQGNSA. CDR3 length equals 13 residues. The CDR3 spells CASSHNRNYEQYF. The CDR3 coding sequence is TGTGCCAGCAGCCACAACCGAAACTACGAGCAGTACTTC.

The chain combines TRBV5-6 with TRBJ2-3; 9 bases match TRBD2. Looked up from germline, CDR1 is SGHDT and CDR2 is YYEEEE. This CDR3 contains 18 residues. V lost 4 bases and J lost 2; bases outside the gene matches: 14. In nucleotides, the CDR3 is TGTGCCAGCAGCCCAAAAGATCCCCTAGCGGGGAACACAGATACGCAGTATTTT. It specifies CASSPKDPLAGNTDTQYF.